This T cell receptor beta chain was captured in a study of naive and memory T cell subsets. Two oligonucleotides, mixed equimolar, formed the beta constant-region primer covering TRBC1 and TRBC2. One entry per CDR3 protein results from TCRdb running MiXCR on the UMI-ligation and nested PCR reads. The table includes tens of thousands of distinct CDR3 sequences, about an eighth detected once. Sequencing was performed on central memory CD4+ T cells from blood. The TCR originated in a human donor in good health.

CDR3 in DNA: TGTGCCAGCAGTGAATTACTAGCGGGAGGTGGAGATACGCAGTATTTT. Encoded protein: CASSELLAGGGDTQYF. The genes are TRBV6-1 and TRBJ2-3; 12 bases match TRBD2. CDR3 length equals 16 residues. The germline V gene encodes CDR1 MNHNS and CDR2 SASEGT. V was pared by 2 bases and J by 5 bases, with 5 bases of the junction left unmatched.